The source of this TCR beta chain is a study of pediatric ulcerative colitis. At the level of the study: Disease was pancolitis in roughly 7 and left-sided in two, histology-confirmed.

This was a survey-level run. Libraries were prepared by immunoSEQ multiplex PCR; TCRdb keeps only in-frame clonotypes and omits some of them. The sample contains 40,000 to 55,000 clones, about four fifths of which appear only once. With respect to this clone: The antigen is not known.

Rectal tissue came from one to two pinch biopsies taken at colonoscopy. General study findings and limits: All ulcerative colitis patients, but no controls, carried a couple of rectal clonotypes. Blood-rectal clonal overlap within each person was significantly higher in ulcerative colitis patients than controls.

Sequencing used gut tissue. The receptor comes from a girl under 18 with moderate ulcerative colitis.

The CDR3 reads CSVAGRVNEKLFF. CDR3 DNA: TGCAGCGTTGCTGGGAGGGTCAATGAAAAACTGTTTTTT. The chain joins TRBV29-1 to TRBJ1-4; D gene ambiguous. V was shortened by 4 bases and J by 5 bases, with 11 bases between the two germline ends. Germline loops: CDR1 SQVTM, CDR2 ANQGSEA. The CDR3 contains 13 residues.